One sample yielded the 6 T cell receptor beta chains listed below, sequenced in a study of regulatory T cells in long-lasting Graves disease. Arm-PCR of CDR3 regions and iRepertoire HTBI primers were the basis on which TCR beta libraries were built. MiXCR, applied by TCRdb to the multiplex PCR reads, yields one record per CDR3 protein. In the table there are 350,000 to 500,000 distinct CDR3 sequences, around 15% of which are singletons. Sample time point: newly diagnosed GD, antithyroid drugs for less than 3 months. RNA extracted from PBMCs served as the sequencing template. The same sample was also studied in work on T cells in Graves' hyperthyroidism and ophthalmopathy.

The material was peripheral blood mononuclear cells (PBMCs), obtained at new diagnosis, from a patient treated with antithyroid drugs. The receptor set was obtained from a woman aged 45-65 years with Graves disease.

The chain combines TRBV11-2 with TRBJ2-3; TRBD2 aligns across 11 bases. The V segment lost 5 bases and the J segment 4 bases; nucleotides outside the gene matches: 5. This CDR3 contains 15 residues. Germline V gives CDR1 SGHAT, CDR2 FQNNGV. The CDR3: CASSTLAGGADTQYF. The DNA for the CDR3 is TGTGCCAGCAGCACCCTAGCGGGAGGTGCAGATACGCAGTATTTT.

For this clonotype: A much larger clone sits a single nucleotide away, making a read error possible. The CDR3 loop reads CASGEAFGREGSYNEQFF. DNA of the CDR3: TGTGCCAGCGGTGAAGCTTTTGGGCGGGAGGGATCCTACAATGAGCAGTTCTTC. The V gene is TRBV6-1, the J gene TRBJ2-1; the match to TRBD2 covers 9 bases. The germline CDR1 and CDR2 sequences are MNHNS and SASEGT. This CDR3 region has 18 residues.

The genes are TRBV6-1 and TRBJ1-2; 8 bases are a match to TRBD1. Trimming cost V 4 bases and J 6 bases; bases outside gene matches: 7. The CDR3 is made up of 14 amino acids. The germline V gene encodes CDR1 MNHNS and CDR2 SASEGT. The CDR3 bases are TGTGCCAGCAGTGGCCCCTCAGGGGGCAATGGCTACACCTTC. This translates into CASSGPSGGNGYTF.

This clonotype was found many times. The rearrangement uses TRBV3-1 and TRBJ2-1, with D unclear. From germline, CDR1 is LGHDT and CDR2 YNNKEL (reference sequence). CDR3 length: 15 residues. V was pared by 0 bases and J by 4 bases, with 10 bases between. The CDR3 DNA is TGTGCCAGCAGCCAAGATGCGGCTGGATACAATGAGCAGTTCTTC. This encodes CASSQDAAGYNEQFF.

This clonotype was detected ten times or more. The V and J genes are TRBV20-1 and TRBJ2-5; D is unclear. V was trimmed by 3 bases and J by 2 bases, leaving 7 bases between them. The CDR3 is 12 residues long. CDR1 is DFQATT, CDR2 SNEGSKA, per germline (reference sequence). CDR3: CSASRHQETQYF. The CDR3 DNA reads as TGCAGTGCTAGTCGACATCAAGAGACCCAGTACTTC.

This clonotype was picked up many times. The CDR3 bases are TGTGCCAGCAGCTCCCCTAGATCCCCCACAGATACGCAGTATTTT. This gives the protein CASSSPRSPTDTQYF. This chain links TRBV28 with TRBJ2-3; no clear D gene. Per the germline V gene, CDR1 is MDHEN and CDR2 is SYDVKM. This CDR3 comprises 15 residues. V was shortened by 6 bases and J by 2 bases, with 15 bases between the two germline ends.